One sample yielded the 19 T cell receptor beta chains listed below, sequenced in a study of T cells in Graves' hyperthyroidism and ophthalmopathy. Authors of the study amplified TCR beta CDR3 regions from RNA transcripts. Researchers ran a first-round RT-PCR on the TCR CDR3 using the HTBI primer set. One entry per CDR3 protein results from TCRdb running MiXCR on the multiplex PCR reads. The sample consists of a few hundred thousand distinct CDR3 sequences, 11% to 15% of them appearing once. Material for sequencing was blood. The receptors derive from a middle-aged woman with Graves' hyperthyroidism.

Notes on this clonotype: Just one base apart from a much larger clone, this may be a read error. This chain connects TRBV9 to TRBJ2-6, with 8 bases matching TRBD1. From germline, CDR1 is SGDLS and CDR2 YYNGEE. This CDR3 contains 19 residues. CDR3 residues: CASSVATGTGTSWANVLTF. The CDR3, as DNA: TGTGCCAGCAGCGTAGCTACTGGGACAGGTACCTCTTGGGCCAACGTCCTGACTTTC. The whole variable domain, filled in from reference TRBV9 and TRBJ2-6, reads DSGVTQTPKHLITATGQRVTLRCSPRSGDLSVYWYQQSLDQGLQFLIQYYNGEERAKGNILERFSAQQFPDLHSELNLSSLELGDSALYFCASSVATGTGTSWANVLTFGAGSRLTVL.

This clonotype has only a few counts. The chain couples TRBV5-6 to TRBJ1-2; TRBD1 matches 10 bases. Unmatched junction bases numbered 9, after V lost 3 bases and J lost 7 bases. The CDR3 covers 15 residues. Germline-derived CDR1 and CDR2 are SGHDT and YYEEEE. The CDR3: CASSSEGQGRGGYTF. CDR3 nucleotides: TGTGCCAGCAGCTCAGAGGGACAGGGGAGAGGTGGCTACACCTTC.

V gene TRBV4-1 combines with J gene TRBJ2-2; a possible D gene is TRBD2 (5 bases). The CDR3 is made up of 16 amino acids. Germline assignment: CDR1 MGHRA and CDR2 YSYEKL. Deletions cut 8 bases from V and 0 bases from J, with 16 bases between. The CDR3 region has the DNA TGCGCCAGCCTCTCTAGCCCATCCGCGAACACCGGGGAGCTGTTTTTT. Its translation is CASLSSPSANTGELFF.

The chain combines TRBV18 with TRBJ2-3; 11 positions agree with TRBD2. The CDR3 sequence is 15 residues long. V shed 5 bases and J 5 bases; nucleotides not matched to a gene: 6. Germline CDR1 is KGHSH and CDR2 is LQKENI. CDR3 sequence: CASSELAGVGDTQYF. CDR3 DNA: TGTGCCAGCTCAGAACTAGCGGGAGTTGGAGATACGCAGTATTTT.

This chain links TRBV10-3 with TRBJ2-5; TRBD1 matches at 9 bases. This CDR3 is built from 15 residues. V shed 0 bases and J 5 bases; nucleotides not matched to a gene: 4. Germline loops: CDR1 ENHRY, CDR2 SYGVKD. The CDR3 is CAISESRGTGETQYF. DNA of the CDR3: TGTGCCATCAGTGAGTCGAGGGGGACAGGGGAGACCCAGTACTTC.

This clonotype showed up just a few times. The chain uses TRBV9 and TRBJ2-2, with D hard to call. Germline CDR1 reads SGDLS; CDR2 reads YYNGEE. V gave up 0 bases and J gave up 3 bases, with 12 bases separating them. The CDR3 has 16 amino acids. CDR3 nucleotides: TGTGCCAGCAGCGTAGAGGGTAGCCTCTACACCGGGGAGCTGTTTTTT. This gives the protein CASSVEGSLYTGELFF.

This clonotype was counted at least ten times. The chain combines TRBV5-5 with TRBJ2-2, with D tentatively TRBD2 (6 bases). From germline, CDR1 is SGHKS and CDR2 YYEKEE (reference sequence). This CDR3 spans 17 amino acids. The V and J ends lost 5 bases and 0 bases respectively, with 17 bases between them. The CDR3 is CASRQQWEDPNTGELFF. The CDR3 region has the DNA TGTGCCAGCAGACAACAGTGGGAGGACCCGAACACCGGGGAGCTGTTTTTT.

This clonotype was recorded many times. The chain recombines TRBV2 with TRBJ2-3; 7 bases line up with TRBD2. The germline V gene has CDR1 SNHLY and CDR2 FYNNEI. With V trimmed by 0 bases and J by 4 bases, 10 bases remained unmatched. The CDR3 extends over 17 amino acids. CDR3 sequence (DNA): TGTGCCAGCAGTGAAGCGCTTAGGGCGGGAGTTCCAGATACGCAGTATTTT. Translating gives CASSEALRAGVPDTQYF.

This clonotype was picked up many times. V is TRBV29-1 and J is TRBJ1-2; TRBD1 might be the D (5 bases). CDR3 length equals 15 residues. The ends were cut back, 7 bases at V and 4 bases at J, with 22 bases in the middle. Germline assignment: CDR1 SQVTM and CDR2 ANQGSEA. The CDR3 region is CSATSLVQGVYGYTF. The CDR3 DNA sequence: TGCAGCGCTACCTCTCTTGTGCAGGGTGTCTATGGCTACACCTTC.

This clonotype occurred a few times. DNA for the CDR3: TGTGCCAGCAGCACACCCCCGGGACAGGGGTACCAAGAGACCCAGTACTTC. The encoded protein is CASSTPPGQGYQETQYF. J is TRBJ2-5 and V is TRBV9; TRBD1 matches at 10 bases. Germline lookup yields CDR1 SGDLS and CDR2 YYNGEE. After removal of 4 bases from V and 0 bases from J, the junction contained 9 bases not matched to a gene. The CDR3 length is 17 residues.

A few counts support this clonotype. The chain recombines TRBV5-6 with TRBJ1-1, with unresolved D. V was clipped by 6 bases and J by 2 bases, with 5 bases between them. The length of the CDR3 is 11 residues. In germline, CDR1 is SGHDT, CDR2 YYEEEE. CDR3 nucleotide sequence: TGTGCCAGCAACGTCAACACTGAAGCTTTCTTT. Its protein product is CASNVNTEAFF.

This clonotype showed up many times. The chain couples TRBV28 to TRBJ2-1; the D is unclear. Germline values: CDR1 MDHEN, CDR2 SYDVKM. Trimming took off 5 bases at V and 6 bases at J, with 17 bases between the two ends. The CDR3 loop spans 15 amino acids. The DNA of the CDR3 is TGTGCCAGCAGTAGTGGGCCTCAAAGGCGCAATGAGCAGTTCTTC. Its protein is CASSSGPQRRNEQFF.

The sample holds many counts of this clonotype. The CDR3 DNA sequence: TGTGCCAGCAGATCTCCTTCGGGATCGTTCAACTATGGCTACACCTTC. It codes for CASRSPSGSFNYGYTF. The genes are TRBV28 and TRBJ1-2, with D unresolved. This CDR3 has 16 residues. V lost 6 bases and J 2 bases, leaving 19 bases between the germline ends. Germline V lookup: CDR1 MDHEN, CDR2 SYDVKM.

This clonotype came up many times. This sequence joins TRBV6-1 and TRBJ2-7, with 9 nucleotides matching TRBD1. This CDR3 contains 15 residues. CDR1 MNHNS and CDR2 SASEGT come from the germline V gene. The V gene end was trimmed by 8 bases and the J gene end by 5 bases; junction bases not matched to a gene: 13. The CDR3 coding sequence is TGTGCCAGCCCTGACCCCGGGACAGGGTTCGACGAGCAGTACTTC. It specifies CASPDPGTGFDEQYF.

V is TRBV4-1 and J is TRBJ2-7; D ambiguous. The CDR3 is 14 amino acids. Germline CDR1 MGHRA, CDR2 YSYEKL. The V end was cut by 0 bases, the J end by 2 bases, with 8 bases between. The DNA of the CDR3 is TGCGCCAGCAGCCAAGATGGCAGAACCTACGAGCAGTACTTC. Translation gives CASSQDGRTYEQYF.

This clonotype came up many times. This chain links TRBV3-1 with TRBJ1-1; D gene ambiguous. Germline V lookup: CDR1 LGHDT, CDR2 YNNKEL (reference sequence). V shed 2 bases and J shed 4 bases, with 11 bases lying between them. The CDR3 runs to 14 residues. The CDR3 DNA reads TGTGCCAGCAGCCAATCATGGGCGGGCACTGAAGCTTTCTTT. Translated: CASSQSWAGTEAFF.

This clonotype has at least ten counts. V gene TRBV2 combines with J gene TRBJ2-4; TRBD2 agrees at 7 bases. The V gene end was trimmed by 8 bases and the J gene end by 1 base; junction bases not matched to a gene: 5. Per germline, CDR1 SNHLY and CDR2 FYNNEI. This CDR3 has 14 amino acids. Here the CDR3 reads CASGREGAKNIQYF. The DNA for the CDR3 is TGTGCCAGCGGAAGGGAGGGGGCCAAAAACATTCAGTACTTC.

This clonotype occurred a few times. The V call is TRBV28, the J call TRBJ1-1, with 7 bases fitting TRBD1. Looked up from germline, CDR1 is MDHEN and CDR2 is SYDVKM. The CDR3 is 16 residues long. With V trimmed by 5 bases and J by 5 bases, 14 bases remained unmatched. CDR3 DNA: TGTGCCAGCAGTGGGGGTACCGGACAGGCAAGAACTGAAGCTTTCTTT. Translation: CASSGGTGQARTEAFF.

This clonotype was seen repeatedly, ten times or more. J is TRBJ2-5 and V is TRBV15; D is possibly TRBD1 or TRBD2 (5 bases each). CDR1 is LNHNV and CDR2 is YYDKDF in the germline V gene (reference sequence). Trimming took off 10 bases at V and 5 bases at J, with 20 bases between the two ends. This CDR3 is 14 amino acids long. The CDR3 DNA is TGTGCCATCGAGGGAACAGGATCGGGTGAGACCCAGTACTTC. Its translation is CAIEGTGSGETQYF.